This T cell receptor beta chain is from a study of blood T cells in healthy people across ages. As for the study in general: With template switching, about one barcoded beta molecule was captured per two T cells.

Germline V gene data show CDR1 as SGHAT and CDR2 as FQNNGV. Trimming stripped 4 bases from V and 10 bases from J, with 9 bases between. This CDR3 comprises 11 residues. With a J-beta primer mix and a sample-barcoded 5' primer, a second PCR ran about 7 to 12 cycles. TCRdb reprocessed the 5' RACE reads via MiXCR and lists one record per CDR3 protein. The sample carries about 630,000 distinct CDR3 sequences, 20% to 25% recorded once. The clonotype comes from a man aged 70 or older in good health. Sequencing was done on a sample of blood. The chain combines TRBV11-2 with TRBJ2-3; D may be TRBD1 (6 bases). The CDR3 loop is CASSSGTSQYF. DNA of the CDR3: TGTGCCAGCAGCTCCGGGACATCGCAGTATTTT.